This T cell receptor beta chain was captured in a study of response to subunit inactivated influenza vaccine. Points from the study as a whole: Each seasonal influenza vaccination recruits few new T cells, the authors suggested.

This clonotype was recorded at least ten times. What it recognizes is unknown. TCRdb redid the calling of the RT-PCR reads with MiXCR, one entry per CDR3 protein. The data hold approximately 300,000 distinct CDR3 sequences, with 20% to 25% observed a single time. Sequenced here: PBMCs from blood, sampled about 19 months after vaccination. The clonotype was recovered from a man between 50 and 70 years old who received an inactivated influenza vaccine.

CDR3 amino acids: CASSLTSGSTDTQYF. The DNA of the CDR3 is TGTGCCAGCAGTTTAACTAGCGGGAGCACAGATACGCAGTATTTT. The chain recombines TRBV12-3 or TRBV12-4 with TRBJ2-3; TRBD2 matches at 9 bases. After removal of 2 bases from V and 0 bases from J, the junction contained 0 bases not matched to a gene. This CDR3 region has 15 residues.